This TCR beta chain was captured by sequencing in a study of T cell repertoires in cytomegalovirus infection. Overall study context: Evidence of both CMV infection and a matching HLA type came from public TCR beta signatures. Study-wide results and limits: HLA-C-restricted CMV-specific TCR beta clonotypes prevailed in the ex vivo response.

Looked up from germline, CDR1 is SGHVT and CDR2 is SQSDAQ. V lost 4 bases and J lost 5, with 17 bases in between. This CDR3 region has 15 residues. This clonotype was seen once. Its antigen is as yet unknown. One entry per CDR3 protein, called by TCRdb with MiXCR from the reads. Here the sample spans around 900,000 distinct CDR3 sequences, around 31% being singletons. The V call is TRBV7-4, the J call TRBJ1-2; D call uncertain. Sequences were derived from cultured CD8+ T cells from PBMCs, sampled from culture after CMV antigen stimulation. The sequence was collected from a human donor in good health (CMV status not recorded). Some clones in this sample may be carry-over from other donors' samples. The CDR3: CASSSSTRRQYGYTF. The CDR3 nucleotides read TGTGCCAGCAGCTCATCGACACGGAGGCAGTATGGCTACACCTTC.